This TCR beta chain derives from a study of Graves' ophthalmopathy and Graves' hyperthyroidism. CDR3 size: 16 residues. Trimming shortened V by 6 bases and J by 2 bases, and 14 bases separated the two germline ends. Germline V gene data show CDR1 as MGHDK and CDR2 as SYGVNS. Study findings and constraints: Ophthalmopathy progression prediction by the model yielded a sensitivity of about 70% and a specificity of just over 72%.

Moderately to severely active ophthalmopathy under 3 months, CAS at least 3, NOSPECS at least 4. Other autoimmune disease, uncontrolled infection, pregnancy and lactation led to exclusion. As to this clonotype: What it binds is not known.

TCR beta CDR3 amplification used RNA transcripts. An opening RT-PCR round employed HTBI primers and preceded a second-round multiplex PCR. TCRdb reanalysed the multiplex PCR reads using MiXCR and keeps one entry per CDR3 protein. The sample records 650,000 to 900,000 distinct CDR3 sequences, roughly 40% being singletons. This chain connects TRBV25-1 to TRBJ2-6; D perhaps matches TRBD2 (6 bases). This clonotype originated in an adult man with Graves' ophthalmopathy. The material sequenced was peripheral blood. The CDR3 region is CASSVRRGTGANVLTF. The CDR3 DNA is TGTGCCAGCAGCGTCAGGAGGGGCACTGGGGCCAACGTCCTGACTTTC. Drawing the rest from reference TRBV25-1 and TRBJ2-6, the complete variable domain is EADIYQTPRYLVIGTGKKITLECSQTMGHDKMYWYQQDPGMELHLIHYSYGVNSTEKGDLSSESTVSRIRTEHFPLTLESARPSHTSQYLCASSVRRGTGANVLTFGAGSRLTVL.